This T cell receptor beta chain was captured by sequencing in a study of identical twins. Study-wide findings and caveats: Researchers caution that invariant MAIT and iNKT cells could partly confound zero-insertion analyses.

The donor group consisted entirely of healthy Caucasians. The cDNA had a unique molecular identifier and a template-switch universal primer site. TCRdb re-called the 5' RACE reads through MiXCR, storing one row per CDR3 protein. The sample records 200,000 or so distinct CDR3 sequences, 7.5% being singletons. This clonotype was seen more than once but under ten times. Its target is not known. Trimming cost V 4 bases and J 7 bases; bases outside gene matches: 3. The germline V gene encodes CDR1 MNHNS and CDR2 SASEGT. There are 14 residues in the CDR3. These same records also appear under a second study, on yellow fever vaccine responses in identical twins.

Sequenced input: memory (CD45RO+) T cells sorted from blood. The TCR originated in a woman under 30 in good health. This chain uses TRBV6-1 with TRBJ2-1; the match to TRBD2 covers 11 bases. This CDR3 reads CASSVAGGRNEQFF. CDR3 nucleotide sequence: TGTGCCAGCAGTGTAGCGGGGGGGCGGAATGAGCAGTTCTTC.